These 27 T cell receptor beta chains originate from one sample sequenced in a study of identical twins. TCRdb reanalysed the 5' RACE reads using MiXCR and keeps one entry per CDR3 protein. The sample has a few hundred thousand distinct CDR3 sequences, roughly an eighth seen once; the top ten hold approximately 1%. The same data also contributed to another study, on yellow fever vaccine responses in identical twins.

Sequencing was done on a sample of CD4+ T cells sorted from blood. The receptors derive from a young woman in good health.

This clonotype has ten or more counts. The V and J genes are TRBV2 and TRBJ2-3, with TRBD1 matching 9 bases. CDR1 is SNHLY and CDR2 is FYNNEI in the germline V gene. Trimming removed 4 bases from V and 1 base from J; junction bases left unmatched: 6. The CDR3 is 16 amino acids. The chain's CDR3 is CASSGGTGPGTDTQYF. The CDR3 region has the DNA TGTGCCAGCAGTGGGGGGACAGGGCCTGGCACAGATACGCAGTATTTT. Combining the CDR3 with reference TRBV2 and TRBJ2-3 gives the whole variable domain EPEVTQTPSHQVTQMGQEVILRCVPISNHLYFYWYRQILGQKVEFLVSFYNNEISEKSEIFDDQFSVERPDGSNFTLKIRSTKLEDSAMYFCASSGGTGPGTDTQYFGPGTRLTVL.

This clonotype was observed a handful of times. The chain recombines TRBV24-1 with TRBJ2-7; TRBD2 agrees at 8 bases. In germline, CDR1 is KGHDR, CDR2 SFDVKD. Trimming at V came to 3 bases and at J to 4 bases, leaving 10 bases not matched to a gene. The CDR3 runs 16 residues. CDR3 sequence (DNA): TGTGCCACCAGTGATCCGGGACTAGTGGCACGGTACGAGCAGTACTTC. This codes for CATSDPGLVARYEQYF.

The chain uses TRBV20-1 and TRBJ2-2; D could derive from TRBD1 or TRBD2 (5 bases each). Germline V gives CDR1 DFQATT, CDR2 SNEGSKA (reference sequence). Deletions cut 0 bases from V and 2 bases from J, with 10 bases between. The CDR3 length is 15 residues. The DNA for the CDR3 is TGCAGTGCTAGAGACGGACGGGACAACACCGGGGAGCTGTTTTTT. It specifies CSARDGRDNTGELFF.

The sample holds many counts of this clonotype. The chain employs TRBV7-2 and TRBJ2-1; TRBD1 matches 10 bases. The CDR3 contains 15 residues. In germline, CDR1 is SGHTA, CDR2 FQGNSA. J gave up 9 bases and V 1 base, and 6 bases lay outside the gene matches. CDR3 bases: TGTGCCAGCAGCTTAGGTGGGACAGGGGAGGTTGAGCAGTTCTTC. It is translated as CASSLGGTGEVEQFF.

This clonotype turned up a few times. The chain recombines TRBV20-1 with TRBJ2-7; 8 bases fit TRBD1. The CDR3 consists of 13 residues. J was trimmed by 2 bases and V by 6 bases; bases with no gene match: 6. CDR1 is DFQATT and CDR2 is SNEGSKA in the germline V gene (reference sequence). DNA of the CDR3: TGCAGTGCGAATGGACAGGGACCCTACGAGCAGTACTTC. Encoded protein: CSANGQGPYEQYF.

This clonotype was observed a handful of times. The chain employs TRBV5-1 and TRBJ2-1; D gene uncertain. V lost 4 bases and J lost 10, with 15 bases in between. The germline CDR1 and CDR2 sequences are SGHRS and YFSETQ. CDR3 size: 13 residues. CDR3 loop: CASSQSGLHEQFF. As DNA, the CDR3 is TGCGCCAGCAGCCAGTCAGGCCTACACGAGCAGTTCTTC.

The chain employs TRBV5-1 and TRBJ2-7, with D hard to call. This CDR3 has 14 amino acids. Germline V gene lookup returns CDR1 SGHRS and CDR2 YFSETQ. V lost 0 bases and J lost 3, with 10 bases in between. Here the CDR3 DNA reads TGCGCCAGCAGCTTGGAGCGCAGCTACTACGAGCAGTACTTC. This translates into CASSLERSYYEQYF.

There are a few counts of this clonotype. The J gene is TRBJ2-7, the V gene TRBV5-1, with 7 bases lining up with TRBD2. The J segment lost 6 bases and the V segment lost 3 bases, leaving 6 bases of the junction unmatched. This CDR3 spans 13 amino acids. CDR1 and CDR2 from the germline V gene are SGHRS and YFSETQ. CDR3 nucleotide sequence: TGCGCCAGCAGCTCTATTCCGGGGGGCGAGCAGTACTTC. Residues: CASSSIPGGEQYF. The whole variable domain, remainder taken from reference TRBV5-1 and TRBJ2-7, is KAGVTQTPRYLIKTRGQQVTLSCSPISGHRSVSWYQQTPGQGLQFLFEYFSETQRNKGNFPGRFSGRQFSNSRSEMNVSTLELGDSALYLCASSSIPGGEQYFGPGTRLTVT.

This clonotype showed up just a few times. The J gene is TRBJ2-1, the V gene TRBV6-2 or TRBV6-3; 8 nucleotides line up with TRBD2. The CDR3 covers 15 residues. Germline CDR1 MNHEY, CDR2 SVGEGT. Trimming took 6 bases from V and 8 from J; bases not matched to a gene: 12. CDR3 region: CASSASGLGSHEQFF. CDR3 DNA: TGTGCCAGCAGCGCCTCGGGACTAGGGTCACATGAGCAGTTCTTC.

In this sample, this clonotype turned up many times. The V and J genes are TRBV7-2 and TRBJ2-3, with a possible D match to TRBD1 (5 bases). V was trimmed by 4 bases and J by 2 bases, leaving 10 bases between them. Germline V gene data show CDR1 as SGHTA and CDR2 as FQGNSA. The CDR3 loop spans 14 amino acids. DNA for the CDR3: TGTGCCAGCAGCTCCCAGGGTTACACAGATACGCAGTATTTT. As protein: CASSSQGYTDTQYF. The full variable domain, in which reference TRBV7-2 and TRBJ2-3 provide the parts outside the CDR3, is GAGVSQSPSNKVTEKGKDVELRCDPISGHTALYWYRQSLGQGLEFLIYFQGNSAPDKSGLPSDRFSAERTGGSVSTLTIQRTQQEDSAVYLCASSSQGYTDTQYFGPGTRLTVL.

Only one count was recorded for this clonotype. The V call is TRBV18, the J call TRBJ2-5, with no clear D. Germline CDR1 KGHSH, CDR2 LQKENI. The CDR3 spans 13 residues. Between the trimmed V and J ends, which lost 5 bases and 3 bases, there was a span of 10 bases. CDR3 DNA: TGTGCCAGCTCAGCCCGGACGGAAGAGACCCAGTACTTC. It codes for CASSARTEETQYF.

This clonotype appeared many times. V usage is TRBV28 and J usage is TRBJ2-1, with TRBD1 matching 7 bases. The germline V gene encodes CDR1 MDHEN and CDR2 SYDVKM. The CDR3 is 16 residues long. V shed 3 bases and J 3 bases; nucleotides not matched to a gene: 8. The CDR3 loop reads CASSLYLAGGYNEQFF. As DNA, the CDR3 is TGTGCCAGCAGTTTGTATCTGGCAGGGGGCTACAATGAGCAGTTCTTC.

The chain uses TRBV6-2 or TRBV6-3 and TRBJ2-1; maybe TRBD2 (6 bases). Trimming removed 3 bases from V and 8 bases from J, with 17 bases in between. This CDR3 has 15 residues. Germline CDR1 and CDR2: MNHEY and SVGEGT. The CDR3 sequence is CASSYSYGSYDEQFF. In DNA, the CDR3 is TGTGCCAGCAGTTATTCATACGGGAGTTACGATGAGCAGTTCTTC.

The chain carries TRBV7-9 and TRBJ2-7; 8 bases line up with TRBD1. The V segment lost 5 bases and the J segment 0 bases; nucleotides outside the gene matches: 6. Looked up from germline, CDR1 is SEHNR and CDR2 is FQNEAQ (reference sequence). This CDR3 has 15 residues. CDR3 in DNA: TGTGCCAGCAGCGCGAGGACAGGGACCTCCTACGAGCAGTACTTC. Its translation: CASSARTGTSYEQYF.

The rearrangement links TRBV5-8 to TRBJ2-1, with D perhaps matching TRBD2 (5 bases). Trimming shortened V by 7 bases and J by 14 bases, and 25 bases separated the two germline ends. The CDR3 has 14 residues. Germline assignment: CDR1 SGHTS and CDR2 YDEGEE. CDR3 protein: CASGLLRGPHKEFF. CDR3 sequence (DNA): TGTGCCAGCGGCCTCTTGCGAGGGCCGCATAAGGAGTTCTTC.

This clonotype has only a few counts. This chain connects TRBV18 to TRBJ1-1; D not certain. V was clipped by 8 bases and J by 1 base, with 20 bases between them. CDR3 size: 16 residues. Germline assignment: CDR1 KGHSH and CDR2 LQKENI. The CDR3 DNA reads TGTGCCAGCCCCCGTGGCAGGAACACGGGGAACACTGAAGCTTTCTTT. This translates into CASPRGRNTGNTEAFF.

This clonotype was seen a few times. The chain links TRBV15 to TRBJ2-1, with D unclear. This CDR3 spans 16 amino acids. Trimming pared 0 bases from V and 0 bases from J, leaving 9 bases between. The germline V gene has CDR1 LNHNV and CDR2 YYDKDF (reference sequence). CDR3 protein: CATSRDYRDSYNEQFF. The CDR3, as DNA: TGTGCCACCAGCAGAGATTATAGGGACTCCTACAATGAGCAGTTCTTC.

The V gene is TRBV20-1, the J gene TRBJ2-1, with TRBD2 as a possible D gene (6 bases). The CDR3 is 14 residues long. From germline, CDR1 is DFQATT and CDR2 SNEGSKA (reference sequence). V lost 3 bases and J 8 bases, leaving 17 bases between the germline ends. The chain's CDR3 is CSARKGQTSYEQFF. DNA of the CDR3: TGCAGTGCTAGGAAGGGGCAAACTAGCTATGAGCAGTTCTTC.

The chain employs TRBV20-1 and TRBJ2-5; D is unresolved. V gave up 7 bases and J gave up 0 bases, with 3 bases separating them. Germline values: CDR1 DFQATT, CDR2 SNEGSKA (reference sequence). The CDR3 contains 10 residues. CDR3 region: CSGDQETQYF. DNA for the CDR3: TGCAGTGGGGACCAAGAGACCCAGTACTTC.

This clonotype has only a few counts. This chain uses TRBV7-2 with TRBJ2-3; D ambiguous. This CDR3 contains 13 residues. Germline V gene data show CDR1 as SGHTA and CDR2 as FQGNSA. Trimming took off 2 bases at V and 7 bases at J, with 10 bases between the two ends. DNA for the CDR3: TGTGCCAGCAGCTTAATGACGGCAAATACGCAGTATTTT. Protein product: CASSLMTANTQYF.

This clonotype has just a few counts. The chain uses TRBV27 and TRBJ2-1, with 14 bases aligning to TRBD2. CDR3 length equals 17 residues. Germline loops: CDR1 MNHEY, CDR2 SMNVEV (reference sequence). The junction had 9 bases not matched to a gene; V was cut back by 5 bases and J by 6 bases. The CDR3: CASSRRLAGGQGNEQFF. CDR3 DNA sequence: TGTGCCAGCAGTCGCAGACTAGCGGGGGGGCAGGGCAATGAGCAGTTCTTC.

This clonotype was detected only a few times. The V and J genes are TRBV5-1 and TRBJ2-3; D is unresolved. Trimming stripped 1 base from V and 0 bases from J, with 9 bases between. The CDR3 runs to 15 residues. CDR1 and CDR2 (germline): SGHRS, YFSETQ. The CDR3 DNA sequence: TGCGCCAGCAGCTTGACGCGCTCTAGCACAGATACGCAGTATTTT. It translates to CASSLTRSSTDTQYF.

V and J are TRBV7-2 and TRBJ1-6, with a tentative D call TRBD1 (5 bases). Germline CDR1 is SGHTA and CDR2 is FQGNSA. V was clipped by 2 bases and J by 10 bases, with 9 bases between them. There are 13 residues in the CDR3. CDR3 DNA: TGTGCCAGCAGCTTACAGGGCGCCTCACCCCTCCACTTT. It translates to CASSLQGASPLHF.

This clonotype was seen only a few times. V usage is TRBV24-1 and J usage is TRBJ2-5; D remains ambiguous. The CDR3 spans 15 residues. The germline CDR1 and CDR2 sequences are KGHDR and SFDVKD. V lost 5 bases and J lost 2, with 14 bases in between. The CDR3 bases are TGTGCCACCAGTGGAAATAGGACGCGTCAAGAGACCCAGTACTTC. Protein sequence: CATSGNRTRQETQYF.

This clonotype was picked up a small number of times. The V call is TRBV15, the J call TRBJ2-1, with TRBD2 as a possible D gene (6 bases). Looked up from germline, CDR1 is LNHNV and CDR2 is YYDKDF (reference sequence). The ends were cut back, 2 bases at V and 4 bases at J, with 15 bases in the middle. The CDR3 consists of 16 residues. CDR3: CATSRSGGGSYNEQFF. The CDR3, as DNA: TGTGCCACCAGCAGATCGGGCGGAGGGTCATACAATGAGCAGTTCTTC.

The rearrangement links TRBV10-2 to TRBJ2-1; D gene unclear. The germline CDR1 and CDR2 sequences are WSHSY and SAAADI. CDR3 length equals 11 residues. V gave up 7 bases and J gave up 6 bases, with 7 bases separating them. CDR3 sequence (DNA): TGCGCCAGCACCGAGAGCAATGAGCAGTTCTTC. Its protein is CASTESNEQFF.

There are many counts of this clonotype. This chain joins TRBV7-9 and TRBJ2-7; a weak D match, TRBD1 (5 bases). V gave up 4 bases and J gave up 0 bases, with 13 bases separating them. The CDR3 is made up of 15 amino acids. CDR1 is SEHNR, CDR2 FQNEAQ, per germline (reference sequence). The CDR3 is CASSYPGLSSYEQYF. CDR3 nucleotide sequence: TGTGCCAGCAGCTACCCAGGGTTATCCTCCTACGAGCAGTACTTC.